The 6 T cell receptor beta chains given below trace back to one sample, sequenced in a study of blood T cell repertoires in COVID-19 (TCRdb year 2020). Library prep was done by the immunoSEQ multiplex PCR assay. TCRdb stores this immuneACCESS table with in-frame sequences only. Part of the clones is absent; in the studies checked, under half of the shortfall reflects unresolved V genes, and no reason is known for the rest. In this sample the table shows 290,000 or so clones, more than 75% of which occur a single time. Of the sample, approximately 2.5% is held by the ten largest clones. Source material: PBMCs or T cells enriched from blood (not recorded which). These receptor sequences come from a woman between 18 and 29 years old who had recovered from COVID-19.

V and J are TRBV5-1 and TRBJ1-2, with 11 bases lining up with TRBD1. V lost 3 bases to trimming and J lost 3 bases; unmatched junction nucleotides: 1. This CDR3 has 14 residues. Germline CDR1 is SGHRS and CDR2 is YFSETQ. As DNA, the CDR3 is TGCGCCAGCAGCTGGGACAGGGGGTACTATGGCTACACCTTC. Translation gives CASSWDRGYYGYTF.

The chain uses TRBV11-2 and TRBJ2-5; D is perhaps TRBD1 (8 bases). Trimming pared 5 bases from V and 3 bases from J, leaving 22 bases between. The CDR3 is 17 amino acids. Germline CDR1 and CDR2: SGHAT and FQNNGV. The CDR3 reads CASSPDREGVIKETQYF. CDR3 nucleotide sequence: TGTGCCAGCAGCCCGGACAGGGAGGGGGTCATTAAAGAGACCCAGTACTTC.

This clone was detected only a few times. The chain uses TRBV28 and TRBJ2-5; no firm D call. V lost 8 bases and J 5 bases, leaving 12 bases between the germline ends. CDR3 size: 12 residues. Germline V gene data show CDR1 as MDHEN and CDR2 as SYDVKM. This chain's CDR3 is CASGTRRETQYF. The CDR3 DNA is TGTGCCAGCGGAACCCGGCGGGAGACCCAGTACTTC.

The genes are TRBV7-2 and TRBJ1-1; D uncertain. Trimming took off 4 bases at V and 0 bases at J, with 6 bases between the two ends. The CDR3 extends over 13 amino acids. Germline CDR1 and CDR2: SGHTA and FQGNSA. The CDR3 here is CASSSPMNTEAFF. DNA of the CDR3: TGTGCCAGCAGCTCTCCTATGAACACTGAAGCTTTCTTT. The full variable domain, completed using reference TRBV7-2 and TRBJ1-1, is GAGVSQSPSNKVTEKGKDVELRCDPISGHTALYWYRQSLGQGLEFLIYFQGNSAPDKSGLPSDRFSAERTGGSVSTLTIQRTQQEDSAVYLCASSSPMNTEAFFGQGTRLTVV.

The chain uses TRBV25-1 and TRBJ2-5; 11 nucleotides match TRBD2. Unmatched junction bases numbered 11, after V lost 6 bases and J lost 5 bases. The germline gives CDR1 MGHDK, CDR2 SYGVNS. This CDR3 region has 16 residues. The DNA of the CDR3 is TGTGCCAGCAGCTACGTAGCGGGAGGGCCTAGGGAGACCCAGTACTTC. It encodes CASSYVAGGPRETQYF. The full variable domain, its missing parts supplied by reference TRBV25-1 and TRBJ2-5, is EADIYQTPRYLVIGTGKKITLECSQTMGHDKMYWYQQDPGMELHLIHYSYGVNSTEKGDLSSESTVSRIRTEHFPLTLESARPSHTSQYLCASSYVAGGPRETQYFGPGTRLLVL.

This clone came up once. The rearrangement links TRBV12-3 or TRBV12-4 to TRBJ2-7, with 7 bases lining up with TRBD1. The CDR3 runs 13 residues. V was clipped by 6 bases and J by 4 bases; unmatched bases: 6. The CDR3 sequence is CASSRDSSYEQYF. The CDR3, as DNA: TGTGCCAGCAGCCGGGACAGTTCTTACGAGCAGTACTTC.